Here is one T cell receptor (beta chain) with its context. This sample stems from a study of blood T cell repertoires in COVID-19. Germline trimming cut 11 bases from V and 1 base from J; bases unmatched to any gene: 5. The CDR3 extends over 13 amino acids. In germline, CDR1 is MNHEY, CDR2 SVGAGI. In the authors' workflow: Amplifying reference gene primers gave estimates of nucleated cell counts. The repertoire was sequenced with immunoSEQ multiplex PCR; TCRdb's copy has only in-frame clones and lacks some. V, J and clone size reflect that table, while D and trimming were determined from the DNA. The sample lists approximately 71,000 clones; 88% were seen once.

This receptor was identified in a human donor in a cohort sampled during active COVID-19. Sequenced sample: peripheral blood. This rearrangement joins TRBV6-5 to TRBJ1-5; 7 bases line up with TRBD1. The CDR3 DNA follows: TGTGCCGGAGGGGGCTGGAGCAATCAGCCCCAGCATTTT. This translates into CAGGGWSNQPQHF.